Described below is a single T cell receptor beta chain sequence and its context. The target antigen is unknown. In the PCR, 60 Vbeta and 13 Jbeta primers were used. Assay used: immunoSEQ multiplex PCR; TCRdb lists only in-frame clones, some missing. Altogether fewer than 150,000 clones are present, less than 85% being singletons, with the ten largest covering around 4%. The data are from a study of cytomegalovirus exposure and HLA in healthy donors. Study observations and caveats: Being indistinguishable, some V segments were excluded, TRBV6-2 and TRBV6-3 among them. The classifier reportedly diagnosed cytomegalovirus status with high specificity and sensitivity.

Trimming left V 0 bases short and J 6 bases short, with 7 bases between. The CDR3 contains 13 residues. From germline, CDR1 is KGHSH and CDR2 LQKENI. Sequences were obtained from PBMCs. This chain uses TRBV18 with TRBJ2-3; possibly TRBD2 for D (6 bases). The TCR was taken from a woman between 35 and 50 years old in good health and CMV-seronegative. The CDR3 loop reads CASSPPEGDTQYF. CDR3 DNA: TGTGCCAGCTCACCACCGGAGGGGGATACGCAGTATTTT.